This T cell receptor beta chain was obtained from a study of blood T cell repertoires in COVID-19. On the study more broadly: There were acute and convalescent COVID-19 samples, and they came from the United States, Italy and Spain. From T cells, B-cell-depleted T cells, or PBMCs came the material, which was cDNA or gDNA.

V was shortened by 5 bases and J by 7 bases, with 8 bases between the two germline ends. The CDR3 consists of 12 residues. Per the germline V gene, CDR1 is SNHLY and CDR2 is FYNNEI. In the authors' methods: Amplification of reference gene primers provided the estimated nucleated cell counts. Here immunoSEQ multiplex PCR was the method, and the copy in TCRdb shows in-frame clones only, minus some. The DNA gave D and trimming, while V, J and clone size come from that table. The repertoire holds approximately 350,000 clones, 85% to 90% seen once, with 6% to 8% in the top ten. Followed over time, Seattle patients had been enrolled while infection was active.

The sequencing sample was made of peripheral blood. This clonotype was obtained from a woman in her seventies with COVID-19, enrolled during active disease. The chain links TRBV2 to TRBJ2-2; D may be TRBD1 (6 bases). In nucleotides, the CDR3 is TGTGCCAGCAGTTACAGGGTCGGGGAGCTGTTTTTT. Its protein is CASSYRVGELFF.